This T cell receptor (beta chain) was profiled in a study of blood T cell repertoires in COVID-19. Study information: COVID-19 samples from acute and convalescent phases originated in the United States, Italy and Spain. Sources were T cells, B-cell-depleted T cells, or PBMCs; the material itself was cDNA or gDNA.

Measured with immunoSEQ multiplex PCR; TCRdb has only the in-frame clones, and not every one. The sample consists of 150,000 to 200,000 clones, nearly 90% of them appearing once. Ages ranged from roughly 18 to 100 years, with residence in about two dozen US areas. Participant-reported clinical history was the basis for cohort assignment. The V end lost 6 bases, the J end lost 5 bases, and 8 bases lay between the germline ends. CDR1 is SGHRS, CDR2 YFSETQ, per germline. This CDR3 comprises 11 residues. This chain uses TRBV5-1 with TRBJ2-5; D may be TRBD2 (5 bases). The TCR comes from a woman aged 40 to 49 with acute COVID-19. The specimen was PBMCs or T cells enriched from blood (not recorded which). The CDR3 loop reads CASKEEETQYF. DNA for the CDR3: TGCGCCAGCAAGGAGGAGGAGACCCAGTACTTC.